This T cell receptor beta chain appears in the sequencing data of a study of blood T cell repertoires in COVID-19. Study overall: Samples of COVID-19 (acute and convalescent) were obtained from the United States, Italy and Spain. Nucleic acid was either cDNA or gDNA, and it came from T cells, B-cell-depleted T cells, or PBMCs.

Per the study methods: Reference gene primers were amplified, and this amplification served to estimate nucleated cell counts. Clones were read by immunoSEQ multiplex PCR, and TCRdb kept only the in-frame ones, dropping some. The DNA was the basis for D and trimming; V, J and clone size are from that table. Found here are around 60,000 clones, 65% to 90% of them singletons; the top ten hold 5.6%. The source is a woman in her sixties with acute or convalescent COVID-19. The specimen sequenced was peripheral blood.

Written as DNA, the CDR3 is TGCGCCAGTACGACACGCTCGGGGACCGGGGAGCTGTTTTTT. It translates to CASTTRSGTGELFF. The chain uses TRBV10-2 and TRBJ2-2; D may be TRBD2 (5 bases). The germline V and J ends were trimmed by 9 bases and 5 bases, with 16 bases remaining between them. The CDR3 length is 14 residues. From germline, CDR1 is WSHSY and CDR2 SAAADI.